A single sample gave rise to the 7 T cell receptor beta chains below, sequenced in a study of spatial heterogeneity in lung cancer. Time point defined: sample taken at primary tumor resection. MiXCR, run by TCRdb on the 5' RACE reads, gives a single entry per CDR3 protein. The sample includes under 15,000 distinct CDR3 sequences, about 4.5% of them seen just once. Study-wide points: Tumors with more nonsynonymous mutations had more expanded intratumoral alpha and beta TCRs.

These receptors are not linked to any known antigen. The source was lung tumor tissue, collected at surgery. These receptors were taken from a female donor with early-stage non-small cell lung cancer.

Relative to its sample, this clonotype is medium-sized. The V gene is TRBV18, the J gene TRBJ2-5; D gene unclear. Per germline, CDR1 KGHSH and CDR2 LQKENI. This CDR3 is 13 amino acids long. Between the trimmed V and J ends, which lost 3 bases and 2 bases, there was a span of 7 bases. The CDR3 here is CASSPRQQETQYF. CDR3 in DNA: TGTGCCAGCTCACCCCGGCAGCAAGAGACCCAGTACTTC.

Many counts were recorded for this clonotype. This chain uses TRBV19 with TRBJ2-1; D perhaps matches TRBD2 (6 bases). The CDR3 is made up of 12 amino acids. V shed 5 bases and J shed 9 bases, with 11 bases lying between them. Per germline, CDR1 LNHDA and CDR2 SQIVND (reference sequence). The DNA of the CDR3 is TGTGCCAGTAGTGCACTGGGAGGTGAGCAGTTCTTC. This translates into CASSALGGEQFF. Complete variable domain (other parts from reference TRBV19 and TRBJ2-1): DGGITQSPKYLFRKEGQNVTLSCEQNLNHDAMYWYRQDPGQGLRLIYYSQIVNDFQKGDIAEGYSVSREKKESFPLTVTSAQKNPTAFYLCASSALGGEQFFGPGTRLTVL.

This clonotype came up many times. V and J are TRBV4-1 and TRBJ2-3; TRBD2 agrees at 8 bases. Losses at the gene ends were 4 bases for V and 5 bases for J; bases not matched to a gene: 14. This CDR3 is 17 amino acids long. The germline CDR1 and CDR2 sequences are MGHRA and YSYEKL. CDR3 in DNA: TGCGCCAGCAGCCCACGAGGGGCCAGCGGGGGTGAAGATACGCAGTATTTT. It translates to CASSPRGASGGEDTQYF.

This clonotype was recorded at least ten times. This rearrangement joins TRBV6-5 to TRBJ2-6; D is uncertain. Trimming removed 0 bases at V and 1 base at J, with 4 bases between. Germline CDR1 and CDR2: MNHEY and SVGAGI. This CDR3 spans 15 amino acids. The CDR3 loop reads CASSYSGSGANVLTF. The CDR3 DNA reads as TGTGCCAGCAGTTACTCGGGATCTGGGGCCAACGTCCTGACTTTC.

This clonotype is classed as medium-sized. The rearrangement uses TRBV7-6 and TRBJ1-1, with TRBD1 matching over 8 bases. The CDR3 loop spans 13 amino acids. Germline CDR1 and CDR2: SGHVS and FNYEAQ. J lost 7 bases, V lost 0 bases, and 1 base had no gene match. CDR3 residues: CASSLAQGVEAFF. The DNA for the CDR3 is TGTGCCAGCAGCTTAGCACAGGGGGTTGAAGCTTTCTTT.

The rearrangement uses TRBV10-3 and TRBJ2-1; the D is unclear. CDR1 and CDR2 from the germline V gene are ENHRY and SYGVKD. This CDR3 spans 12 amino acids. The ends were cut back, 7 bases at V and 4 bases at J, with 8 bases in the middle. CDR3 DNA sequence: TGTGCCATCAAGAGCCGGTACAATGAGCAGTTCTTC. Translated, it gives CAIKSRYNEQFF.

This clonotype occurred a few times. V gene TRBV6-2 or TRBV6-3 combines with J gene TRBJ1-5, with D uncertain. V lost 2 bases and J 0 bases, leaving 17 bases between the germline ends. CDR1 and CDR2 (germline): MNHEY, SVGEGT. The CDR3 sequence is 18 residues long. This chain's CDR3 is CASSYPSGRRYSNQPQHF. The CDR3 DNA is TGTGCCAGCAGTTACCCGTCCGGCAGGCGGTATAGCAATCAGCCCCAGCATTTT.